The following is a T cell receptor (beta chain) sequence with its context. Its antigen is currently unknown. These data originate in a study of cytomegalovirus exposure and HLA in healthy donors. At the level of the study: Researchers previously reported finding roughly 120 million unique TCR beta sequences from roughly 200 million T cells. Caucasian-associated ancestry cluster membership applied to approximately 84% of nearly 400 genotyped donors.

In the PCR, 60 Vbeta and 13 Jbeta primers were used. The protocol was immunoSEQ multiplex PCR, while the TCRdb copy is restricted to in-frame clones and leaves out a portion. This repertoire shows around 150,000 clones, less than 90% found once; its top ten account for roughly 1.4%. Study-level points and caveats: As was reported, the HLA-A and HLA-B alleles of most subjects were accurately predicted from TCR beta sequences.

V shed 4 bases and J 1 base; nucleotides not matched to a gene: 9. Per germline, CDR1 SGDLS and CDR2 YYNGEE. The CDR3 length is 18 residues. Sequencing used PBMCs. The chain joins TRBV9 to TRBJ2-5, with 14 bases identical to TRBD2. The source is a man aged 40-49 years in good health and CMV-seronegative. In DNA form, the CDR3 reads TGTGCCAGCAGCCTCCCGGGACTAGCGGGAGATCTCCAAGAGACCCAGTACTTC. This translates into CASSLPGLAGDLQETQYF.